The 7 T cell receptor beta chains in this list originate from one sample, sequenced in a study of cytomegalovirus exposure and HLA in healthy donors. PCR amplification relied on 60 Vbeta primers (plus 13 Jbeta primers). Profiled with immunoSEQ multiplex PCR; TCRdb holds only in-frame clones, not every one. The repertoire table contains fewer than 75,000 clones. The sequenced sample consisted of PBMCs. The origin of the receptors is a boy aged 10-17 years in good health and CMV-seronegative.

This sequence joins TRBV30 and TRBJ1-5; D unresolved. Germline values: CDR1 GTSNPN, CDR2 SVGIG (reference sequence). Between the trimmed V and J ends, which lost 3 bases and 0 bases, there was a span of 12 bases. This CDR3 spans 15 amino acids. For the CDR3, the DNA is TGTGCCTGGAGCTGGGGAGAGTTTAGCAATCAGCCCCAGCATTTT. Protein product: CAWSWGEFSNQPQHF.

The chain combines TRBV6-1 with TRBJ1-1, with D perhaps TRBD1 (5 bases). The CDR3 has 12 residues. Germline loops: CDR1 MNHNS, CDR2 SASEGT. V lost 6 bases, J lost 6 bases, and 11 bases lay in between. CDR3 amino acids: CASSNEGAEAFF. Here the CDR3 DNA reads TGTGCCAGCAGCAACGAAGGGGCTGAAGCTTTCTTT.

The chain uses TRBV27 and TRBJ1-3; D is unclear. The length of the CDR3 is 14 residues. Germline CDR1 MNHEY, CDR2 SMNVEV (reference sequence). Trimming took off 3 bases at V and 0 bases at J, with 6 bases between the two ends. The CDR3 bases are TGTGCCAGCAGTTTTGTAGACTCTGGAAACACCATATATTTT. Amino acid sequence: CASSFVDSGNTIYF.

The genes are TRBV29-1 and TRBJ2-5, with D tentatively TRBD1 (6 bases). Trimming removed 6 bases from V and 1 base from J, with 12 bases in between. CDR1 is SQVTM, CDR2 ANQGSEA, per germline. The CDR3 contains 13 residues. The CDR3 loop reads CSVDGTSQETQYF. The CDR3 nucleotides are TGCAGCGTGGATGGGACATCCCAAGAGACCCAGTACTTC.

This chain uses TRBV19 with TRBJ2-5; a weak D match, TRBD2 (6 bases). The CDR3 spans 13 residues. Trimming removed 11 bases from V and 5 bases from J, with 18 bases in between. Germline V gene sequence: CDR1 LNHDA, CDR2 SQIVND (reference sequence). The chain's CDR3 is CASSRDWGETQYF. As DNA, the CDR3 is TGTGCCTCCTCCCGGGACTGGGGGGAGACCCAGTACTTC.

V and J are TRBV5-1 and TRBJ2-3; 8 bases match TRBD2. This CDR3 contains 14 residues. Germline assignment: CDR1 SGHRS and CDR2 YFSETQ. Losses at the gene ends were 6 bases for V and 3 bases for J; bases not matched to a gene: 6. The DNA for the CDR3 is TGCGCCAGCAAAGGTAGCGGGACTACAGATACGCAGTATTTT. Its protein product is CASKGSGTTDTQYF.

This chain uses TRBV27 with TRBJ2-5; no clear D gene. The germline V gene encodes CDR1 MNHEY and CDR2 SMNVEV (reference sequence). Trimming took 5 bases from V and 5 from J, leaving 9 bases between them. The CDR3 sequence is 12 residues long. DNA of the CDR3: TGTGCCAGCAGTATTGATCGGGAGACCCAGTACTTC. This gives the protein CASSIDRETQYF.